The rows below give T cell receptor beta chains drawn from one sample of a study of early T cells in non-severe SARS-CoV-2 infection. TCRdb re-called the 5' RACE reads with MiXCR, one entry per CDR3 protein. The sample contains tens of thousands of distinct CDR3 sequences, roughly a tenth of which appear only once. Sequenced: whole blood. Source of these receptors: an adult who was a healthcare worker with PCR-confirmed SARS-CoV-2 infection or an uninfected control (not recorded which). Each CDR3 is given with its conserved first and last residue. The D gene is left open where the match is weak. A clone size is listed for some rows: how often the clone was seen (once, few, many), or a class if it is expanded.

cdr3_length clone_size j_call v_call d_call cdr3_aa cdr3_nt
15 many TRBJ2-7 TRBV20-1 TRBD1 CSASAMARGGDEQYF TGCAGTGCTAGCGCGATGGCGAGAGGGGGCGACGAGCAGTACTTC
12 many TRBJ1-2 TRBV5-1 - CASSLTNYGYTF TGCGCCAGCAGCTTGACCAACTATGGCTACACCTTC
14 many TRBJ1-5 TRBV12-3/TRBV12-4 TRBD1 CASSTGTGNQPQHF TGTGCCAGCAGCACCGGGACAGGCAATCAGCCCCAGCATTTT
13 few TRBJ1-2 TRBV5-1 - CASSFEANYGYTF TGCGCCAGCAGCTTCGAGGCTAACTATGGCTACACCTTC
15 - TRBJ2-7 TRBV14 TRBD2 CASSQDGRRGHEQYF TGTGCCAGCAGCCAAGACGGGAGGAGGGGCCACGAGCAGTACTTC
14 many TRBJ2-2 TRBV30 TRBD1 CAWSGTANTGELFF TGTGCCTGGAGCGGGACAGCGAACACCGGGGAGCTGTTTTTT
20 many TRBJ2-6 TRBV11-2 TRBD1 CASSFWSSGTGGSGANVLTF TGTGCCAGCAGCTTTTGGTCATCCGGGACAGGGGGCTCTGGGGCCAACGTCCTGACTTTC
15 few TRBJ2-5 TRBV5-1 TRBD1 CASSTGQGNQETQYF TGCGCCAGCAGCACAGGACAGGGGAATCAAGAGACCCAGTACTTC
13 many TRBJ1-1 TRBV7-7 - CASSAQQNTEAFF TGTGCTAGCAGCGCGCAACAGAACACTGAAGCTTTCTTT
15 - TRBJ2-3 TRBV7-6 TRBD2 CASSPRTSGADTQYF TGTGCCAGCAGCCCGAGGACTAGCGGGGCAGATACGCAGTATTTT
15 many TRBJ2-7 TRBV7-3 TRBD2 CASSLAGGHSYEQYF TGTGCCAGCAGTTTAGCGGGAGGCCACTCCTACGAGCAGTACTTC
16 many TRBJ1-6 TRBV5-1 - CASSLGTGRGNSPLHF TGCGCCAGCAGCTTGGGGACGGGCAGGGGTAATTCACCCCTCCACTTT
13 few TRBJ2-4 TRBV7-2 - CASTPLAKNIQYF TGTGCCAGCACCCCCCTAGCCAAAAACATTCAGTACTTC
13 few TRBJ1-5 TRBV19 - CASSTFHNQPQHF TGTGCCAGTAGTACCTTCCACAATCAGCCCCAGCATTTT
13 few TRBJ1-4 TRBV2 - CASSEGNNEKLFF TGTGCCAGCAGTGAAGGGAATAATGAAAAACTGTTTTTT
15 - TRBJ1-5 TRBV12-3/TRBV12-4 TRBD1 CASRQWTGGNQPQHF TGTGCCAGCAGGCAATGGACAGGGGGCAATCAGCCCCAGCATTTT
13 many TRBJ2-5 TRBV7-2 - CASSLSLGETQYF TGTGCCAGCAGCTTATCCCTAGGGGAGACCCAGTACTTC
14 many TRBJ2-7 TRBV6-2/TRBV6-3 TRBD2 CASSQAGINYEQYF TGTGCCAGCAGCCAAGCGGGAATTAACTACGAGCAGTACTTC
15 - TRBJ2-5 TRBV9 TRBD2 CASSVGLHGGETQYF TGTGCCAGCAGCGTAGGTCTACACGGGGGGGAGACCCAGTACTTC
11 - TRBJ2-7 TRBV4-1 - CASSHEGEQYF TGCGCCAGCAGCCACGAGGGCGAGCAGTACTTC
14 - TRBJ1-1 TRBV9 - CASSIGPTATEAFF TGTGCCAGCAGCATCGGACCCACGGCCACTGAAGCTTTCTTT
13 many TRBJ1-2 TRBV20-1 TRBD1 CSAGTGDLYGYTF TGCAGTGCTGGGACAGGAGACCTCTATGGCTACACCTTC